Listed below are T cell receptor beta chains from one sample, sequenced in a study of blood T cells in healthy people across ages. Using its own MiXCR run on the 5' RACE reads, TCRdb lists one record per CDR3 protein. The repertoire holds some 750,000 distinct CDR3 sequences, 22% seen once, with around 21% in the top ten. Sequencing used blood. Receptor source: a man in his sixties or seventies in good health. Both conserved end residues are trimmed from each CDR3. D genes are given only for firm matches. Clone size, where shown, is once, few, many, or a class for clones that have expanded.

clone_size v_call d_call cdr3_aa
. TRBV20-1 . SARSGSYEQY
few TRBV6-9 . AGRWADTQY
few TRBV9 . ASSSRGPRGETQY
. TRBV6-5 . ASSYSPAYNEQF
few TRBV14 . ASSQERYYT
few TRBV7-3 . ASSASVNTEAF
few TRBV7-8 . ASSLLKSYGYT
. TRBV28 TRBD2 ASSSPVLAGLEQY
. TRBV7-9 . ASSYPQGLNEQY
. TRBV9 . ASSVRTAPSTQY
. TRBV12-3/TRBV12-4 . ASSMQTEETQY
. TRBV12-3/TRBV12-4 . ASSPRQAGAHSYGYT
many TRBV20-1 . SAQPGTSRYYT
few TRBV12-3/TRBV12-4 TRBD2 ASSALAGGEQF
. TRBV7-9 . ASSLAYRTEAF
once TRBV30 . AWTGELYGYT
few TRBV7-2 . ASSFFGTEAF
. TRBV29-1 . SVRSEDYGYT
few TRBV7-2 . ASSLDLGAGEKLF
. TRBV5-1 TRBD1 ASNQGTGGTMNTEAF
. TRBV4-3 TRBD1 ASSQEGGTGWEKLF
. TRBV19 TRBD2 ASKTQGLAGAGNEQF
. TRBV5-1 TRBD2 ASSGGLASGDTQY
many TRBV5-5 . ASQDGSSYNSPLH
. TRBV28 TRBD2 ASKSQGGGPYEQY
once TRBV24-1 . ATSETGIYTDTQY
few TRBV7-7 TRBD2 ASSSGLEADTQY
few TRBV11-3 . ASSLRGGPMNTEAF
few TRBV20-1 . SARDSLAYEQY
. TRBV3-1 TRBD2 ASTPQISGNSDTQY
few TRBV2 . ASSHRAGYT
few TRBV24-1 . ATSESKSGLQPQH
. TRBV12-3/TRBV12-4 TRBD1 ASSFGQGRGNTIY
many TRBV7-9 . ASSSSSDSAGYEQY
few TRBV6-5 . ASRDPTSQNIQY
many TRBV18 . ASSPGGKETQY
many TRBV5-1 TRBD2 ASSVGLAGTNEQF
. TRBV4-3 . ASSQTPGAGTAQY
. TRBV20-1 . SATRGEAKNIQY
few TRBV29-1 . SVASFGETEAF
. TRBV28 . ASSSHSGFTDTQY
. TRBV11-2 TRBD1 ASRGRGHPDTQY
. TRBV11-2 . ASSFGVQPQH
few TRBV9 . ASSVVSPVGYVQY
few TRBV20-1 . SASFGTQY
. TRBV3-1 . ASSQEAHEQF
. TRBV10-3 . AISGGDQETQY
once TRBV12-3/TRBV12-4 TRBD2 ASSGGAGLVRNEQF
. TRBV6-5 . ASSYSDGKGEKLF
. TRBV20-1 . GASPGRYLY
. TRBV6-1 TRBD1 ASSASRGEAF
. TRBV6-5 . ASSSPLQGDGYT
. TRBV28 . ASSPGSQGRHEQY
many TRBV10-2 . ASRPGLTYEQY
many TRBV6-4 TRBD2 ASSDMGLAGANEQF
few TRBV11-3 . ASSLGRSWNIQY
many TRBV7-2 . ASSGNSPLH
. TRBV12-3/TRBV12-4 . ASSWADTEAF
. TRBV7-6 . ASIPDRTYNEQF